This TCR beta chain was documented in a study of OX40 agonist ivuxolimab in advanced cancers. At the level of the study: Aged about 20 to 85 with a mean of 60 years, they were less than 90% male. Partial responses were achieved by three patients: one hepatocellular carcinoma, two cutaneous melanoma.

The germline gives CDR1 SGHTS, CDR2 YDEGEE. This CDR3 region has 14 residues. V was clipped by 0 bases and J by 9 bases; unmatched bases: 9. Sequencing was performed with immunoSEQ multiplex PCR; in TCRdb, only in-frame clones are kept and a portion is missing. The sample gives about 70,000 clones, about four fifths of which show up once; more than 6.5% is in the top ten. Note on this clone: Antigen unknown.

Overall study results and limits: With doses of 0.1 to 3.0 mg/kg, CD4+ and CD8+ blood T cells had undergone clonal expansion by week 6.

The chain has TRBV5-8 and TRBJ2-7; TRBD2 matches 7 bases. The sequencing used CD4+ or CD8+ T cells sorted from blood, collected in a trial of the OX40 agonist ivuxolimab. The receptor was derived from an adult with an advanced solid tumor such as melanoma, head and neck, liver or kidney cancer. CDR3 DNA: TGTGCCAGCAGCTTGGGTCGCGGGGGTACGACGCAGTACGTC. Translation: CASSLGRGGTTQYV.